These T cell receptor beta chains were read from a single sample in a study of T cell responses to AZD1222 COVID-19 vaccine. The method was immunoSEQ multiplex PCR; TCRdb's version includes in-frame clones alone and lacks a portion of them. The sample includes about 150,000 clones, roughly 92% of them seen just once. The sequencing used peripheral blood, collected on day 0 of AZD1222 vaccination. The receptors were sampled from an adult in good health. CDR3s include the opening cysteine and the closing phenylalanine or tryptophan. The D gene is left open where the match is weak. Not every row has a clone size; where given, it reads once, few, many or a size class.

>TRBJ1-1|NA|TRBV25-1|NA
TGTGCCAGCAGTGAAAACAGGGCCGCTTTCTTT
CASSENRAAFF
>TRBJ2-7|NA|TRBV5-1|NA
TGCGCCAGCAGCTTGGTGGACTACTTTTCCTACGAGCAGTACTTC
CASSLVDYFSYEQYF
>TRBJ2-1|NA|TRBV20-1|NA
TGCAGTGCTAGAAGATCGGGGACGGTCTTC
CSARRSGTVF
>TRBJ2-7|NA|TRBV27|NA
TGTGCCAGCAGTTGGGGGGAGAGCTCCTACGAGCAGTACTTC
CASSWGESSYEQYF
>TRBJ2-3|NA|TRBV10-1|NA
TGCGCCAGCAGTCCGACAGGGAGGGATACGCAGTATTTT
CASSPTGRDTQYF
>TRBJ2-6|TRBD1|TRBV5-1|NA
TGCGCCAGCAGCCCAGGACAGGGACTGGGAACCTCTGGGGCCAACGTCCTGACTTTC
CASSPGQGLGTSGANVLTF
>TRBJ1-2|NA|TRBV9|NA
TGTGCCAGCAGGACGACAGGTTCCAACTATGGTTACACCTTC
CASRTTGSNYGYTF
>TRBJ1-2|NA|TRBV9|NA
TGTGCCAGCAGCGTAGGTGTAGGGGGATATGGCTACACCTTC
CASSVGVGGYGYTF
>TRBJ1-2|NA|TRBV6-5|NA
TGTGCCAGCAGCGGACAAACATCTAACTATGGCTACACCTTC
CASSGQTSNYGYTF
>TRBJ1-2|NA|TRBV7-9|NA
TGTGCCAGCAGCTTAGGGGTGTCTAACTATGGCTACACCTTC
CASSLGVSNYGYTF
>TRBJ2-2|NA|TRBV27|once
TGTGCCAGCAACTGGGCAGGGCCCACCGGGGAGCTGTTTTTT
CASNWAGPTGELFF
>TRBJ2-7|TRBD1|TRBV7-2|NA
TGTGCCAGCAGCCGTTACGGACAGGGGAGAACCTACGAGCAGTACTTC
CASSRYGQGRTYEQYF
>TRBJ2-1|NA|TRBV19|NA
TGTGCCAGCTCGGGGCATAACAATGAGCAGTTCTTC
CASSGHNNEQFF
>TRBJ1-4|NA|TRBV6-2/TRBV6-3|few
TGTGCCAGCAGCGACTGGAGGGAAAAACTGTTTTTT
CASSDWREKLFF
>TRBJ1-2|NA|TRBV6-1|NA
TGTGCCAGCAGTGAAATCGTCGGAGGGCGTTCTAACTATGGCTACACCTTC
CASSEIVGGRSNYGYTF
>TRBJ1-6|NA|TRBV2|NA
TGTGCCAGCAGTGAAGACGGGGGACGGAATTCACCCCTCCACTTT
CASSEDGGRNSPLHF
>TRBJ2-7|TRBD1|TRBV5-5|NA
TGTGCCAGCAGCCCCGGACAGGTTTCCTACGAGCAGTACTTC
CASSPGQVSYEQYF
>TRBJ1-3|NA|TRBV10-3|NA
TGTGCCATCAATGGAGGATCTGGAAACACCATATATTTT
CAINGGSGNTIYF
>TRBJ1-1|NA|TRBV6-6|NA
TGTGCCAGCAGTCCTCGAGGGGAGGAAACTGAAGCTTTCTTT
CASSPRGEETEAFF
>TRBJ1-1|NA|TRBV19|NA
TGTGCCAGTAGTTCAACAGCCCTTGAAGCTTTCTTT
CASSSTALEAFF
>TRBJ1-4|TRBD1|TRBV2|NA
TGTGCCAGCAATCGACAGGGCGGGGAAAAACTGTTTTTT
CASNRQGGEKLFF
>TRBJ2-2|NA|TRBV7-6|NA
TGTGCCAGCAGCTTTTCAGAAGCCGGGGAGCTGTTTTTT
CASSFSEAGELFF
>TRBJ2-1|NA|TRBV24-1|NA
TGTGCCACCAGTGTCGGTACTAATGAGCAGTTCTTC
CATSVGTNEQFF
>TRBJ1-5|NA|TRBV7-9|few
TGTGCCAGCAGCCCTTATTCAGGGAATCAGCCCCAGCATTTT
CASSPYSGNQPQHF
>TRBJ1-1|TRBD1|TRBV10-3|NA
TGTGCCATCAGTCCAGGGGGCCCGACTGAAGCTTTCTTT
CAISPGGPTEAFF
>TRBJ2-5|NA|TRBV5-4|NA
TGTGCCAGCACTTGGGGACGGGGCCAAGAGACCCAGTACTTC
CASTWGRGQETQYF
>TRBJ1-5|NA|TRBV19|NA
TGTGCCAGTAGTTACAGACAAGGTGGGCATCAGCCCCAGCATTTT
CASSYRQGGHQPQHF
>TRBJ2-5|TRBD1|TRBV5-1|NA
TGCGCCAGCAGCGCCGGGACAGCTCAAGAGACCCAGTACTTC
CASSAGTAQETQYF
>TRBJ1-1|TRBD1|TRBV3-1/TRBV3-2|NA
TGTGCCAGCAGCCTCGGACAGGTGGGCACTGAAGCTTTCTTT
CASSLGQVGTEAFF
>TRBJ2-2|NA|TRBV6-5|once
TGTGCCAGCAGTTACAGGGCCTACACGAACACCGGGGAGCTGTTTTTT
CASSYRAYTNTGELFF
>TRBJ1-2|NA|TRBV6-4|NA
TGTGCCAGCCCCAGAAATAACTATGGCTACACCTTC
CASPRNNYGYTF
>TRBJ2-3|NA|TRBV9|NA
TGTGCCAGCAGCGTCGACCCGACAGATACGCAGTATTTT
CASSVDPTDTQYF
>TRBJ2-5|NA|TRBV9|NA
TGTGCCAGCAGCGTTGCCACAGGGGGGGAAGAGACCCAGTACTTC
CASSVATGGEETQYF
>TRBJ1-2|NA|TRBV20-1|NA
TGCAGTGCTAGTAGCGGACAGACCCGGGGTTATGGCTACACCTTC
CSASSGQTRGYGYTF
>TRBJ1-6|NA|TRBV18|NA
TGTGCCAGCTCATCCACGGGGAATGGGTCACCCCTCCACTTT
CASSSTGNGSPLHF
>TRBJ1-6|NA|TRBV19|NA
TGTGCCAGTAGTGTGGACAGAATCTCTAATTCACCCCTCCACTTT
CASSVDRISNSPLHF
>TRBJ1-6|TRBD1|TRBV5-5|once
TGTGCCAGCAGCTTCGGGGGACAGGGTCATTCACCCCTCCACTTT
CASSFGGQGHSPLHF